The 21 T cell receptor beta chains below come from one sample, sequenced in a study of CD8+ T cells in alopecia areata. It was cDNA, reverse transcribed from extracted RNA, that served as the sequencing template. Sequencing used immunoSEQ multiplex PCR; TCRdb keeps in-frame clones, though not all of them. The data contain around 140,000 clones, around 87% of them singletons. The sample consisted of CD8+ T cells sorted from blood, taken at week 0. These receptor sequences come from a human donor with alopecia areata.

V gene TRBV6-5 combines with J gene TRBJ2-1; 9 nucleotides align to TRBD1. Germline V gene lookup returns CDR1 MNHEY and CDR2 SVGAGI. Unmatched junction bases numbered 11, after V lost 4 bases and J lost 16 bases. The CDR3 is 13 amino acids. The CDR3 nucleotides are TGTGCCAGCAGTTCCCAACCCGGGACAGGGAGTTTCTTC. It encodes CASSSQPGTGSFF.

The genes are TRBV4-1 and TRBJ2-7; D perhaps matches TRBD2 (6 bases). Trimming took off 2 bases at V and 2 bases at J, with 13 bases between the two ends. CDR3 length: 15 amino acids. CDR1 and CDR2 (germline): MGHRA, YSYEKL. The DNA of the CDR3 is TGCGCCAGCAGCCAAAAGGACGGGAGTACCTACGAGCAGTACTTC. This sequence encodes CASSQKDGSTYEQYF.

This chain links TRBV19 with TRBJ2-5; TRBD2 might be the D (5 bases). The CDR3 is 15 amino acids. The V gene lost 4 bases and the J gene lost 4 bases, with 16 bases spanning the gap. Germline CDR1 reads LNHDA; CDR2 reads SQIVND (reference sequence). As DNA, the CDR3 is TGTGCCAGTAGTAGTGTGGCCCGCGAGGGAGAGACCCAGTACTTC. Translating it yields CASSSVAREGETQYF.

The chain recombines TRBV6-5 with TRBJ1-1, with 7 bases matching TRBD1. CDR1 is MNHEY and CDR2 is SVGAGI in the germline V gene. This CDR3 comprises 15 residues. V was clipped by 5 bases and J by 0 bases; unmatched bases: 6. The CDR3 spells CASSTETGLNTEAFF. The CDR3 DNA is TGTGCCAGCAGTACTGAGACAGGGTTGAACACTGAAGCTTTCTTT.

This clone was counted between two and nine times. This chain uses TRBV29-1 with TRBJ2-1; no reliable D call. Germline V gene data show CDR1 as SQVTM and CDR2 as ANQGSEA. V was trimmed by 8 bases and J by 10 bases, leaving 12 bases between them. The CDR3 is made up of 10 amino acids. The CDR3: CSFRAVEQFF. As DNA, the CDR3 is TGCAGCTTTCGCGCGGTCGAGCAGTTCTTC.

The V call is TRBV30, the J call TRBJ2-7, with 10 bases fitting TRBD2. The germline V gene encodes CDR1 GTSNPN and CDR2 SVGIG (reference sequence). V was clipped by 0 bases and J by 0 bases; unmatched bases: 5. CDR3 length: 16 residues. DNA for the CDR3: TGTGCCTGGAGTGTACGTTCTAGCGGGAGCTCCTACGAGCAGTACTTC. Its protein product is CAWSVRSSGSSYEQYF.

The chain links TRBV5-1 to TRBJ2-7, with TRBD2 as a possible D gene (5 bases). V was shortened by 3 bases and J by 4 bases, with 20 bases between the two germline ends. The CDR3 spans 16 residues. Germline V gene data show CDR1 as SGHRS and CDR2 as YFSETQ. The CDR3 reads CASSYATGSRLYEQYF. CDR3 bases: TGCGCCAGCAGCTATGCTACCGGGTCGCGACTATACGAGCAGTACTTC. Looking up the rest from reference TRBV5-1 and TRBJ2-7 gives the full variable domain: KAGVTQTPRYLIKTRGQQVTLSCSPISGHRSVSWYQQTPGQGLQFLFEYFSETQRNKGNFPGRFSGRQFSNSRSEMNVSTLELGDSALYLCASSYATGSRLYEQYFGPGTRLTVT.

The sample holds one count of this clone. The chain combines TRBV30 with TRBJ1-2, with D perhaps matching TRBD1 (6 bases). CDR3 size: 13 residues. Trimming pared 1 base from V and 3 bases from J, leaving 9 bases between. The V gene's germline CDR1 is GTSNPN and CDR2 SVGIG (reference sequence). The CDR3 is CAWSGTGYYGYTF. Here the CDR3 DNA reads TGTGCCTGGAGTGGAACAGGGTACTATGGCTACACCTTC. The full variable domain, with the rest looked up from reference TRBV30 and TRBJ1-2, is SQTIHQWPATLVQPVGSPLSLECTVEGTSNPNLYWYRQAAGRGLQLLFYSVGIGQISSEVPQNLSASRPQDRQFILSSKKLLLSDSGFYLCAWSGTGYYGYTFGSGTRLTVV.

The chain carries TRBV30 and TRBJ1-2, with D hard to call. The V gene lost 1 base and the J gene lost 3 bases, with 9 bases spanning the gap. Germline CDR1 and CDR2: GTSNPN and SVGIG (reference sequence). The CDR3 sequence is 13 residues long. CDR3 residues: CAWSGVGDYGYTF. The CDR3, as DNA: TGTGCCTGGAGTGGTGTCGGGGACTATGGCTACACCTTC.

Written as DNA, the CDR3 is TGTGCCAGCAGCTCCAGACAGGGAGCTCCCCTGGACCAAGAGACCCAGTACTTC. Its protein is CASSSRQGAPLDQETQYF. The V call is TRBV7-9, the J call TRBJ2-5, with TRBD1 identical over 7 bases. J was trimmed by 0 bases and V by 4 bases; bases with no gene match: 14. This CDR3 region has 18 residues. Germline CDR1 is SEHNR and CDR2 is FQNEAQ (reference sequence).

This clone was picked up one time. The chain uses TRBV5-1 and TRBJ2-7; TRBD1 matches 7 bases. The V segment lost 4 bases and the J segment 2 bases; nucleotides outside the gene matches: 9. CDR1 is SGHRS and CDR2 is YFSETQ in the germline V gene. The CDR3 extends over 15 amino acids. CDR3 in amino acids: CASSVMTGTPYEQYF. Here the CDR3 DNA reads TGCGCCAGCAGCGTAATGACAGGGACGCCCTACGAGCAGTACTTC. Filled out from reference TRBV5-1 and TRBJ2-7, the complete variable domain reads KAGVTQTPRYLIKTRGQQVTLSCSPISGHRSVSWYQQTPGQGLQFLFEYFSETQRNKGNFPGRFSGRQFSNSRSEMNVSTLELGDSALYLCASSVMTGTPYEQYFGPGTRLTVT.

CDR3 sequence: CASSLSPLAEQYF. The DNA for the CDR3 is TGTGCCAGCAGTTTATCCCCCCTCGCCGAGCAGTACTTC. The V and J genes are TRBV27 and TRBJ2-7; D unresolved. The CDR3 runs to 13 residues. Trimming took off 0 bases at V and 6 bases at J, with 9 bases between the two ends. Germline loops: CDR1 MNHEY, CDR2 SMNVEV (reference sequence).

DNA of the CDR3: TGTGCCAGCAGTTCAGGGACAGGACCCTCCTACAATGAGCAGTTCTTC. Translation gives CASSSGTGPSYNEQFF. The rearrangement joins TRBV27 to TRBJ2-1, with 8 bases identical to TRBD1. Losses at the gene ends were 4 bases for V and 0 bases for J; bases not matched to a gene: 5. CDR1 is MNHEY and CDR2 is SMNVEV in the germline V gene (reference sequence). The CDR3 spans 16 residues.

This clone was seen only once. CDR3 DNA sequence: TGCGCCAGCAGCCGGGACAGCGACGGGAGCTATGGCTACACCTTC. Encoded protein: CASSRDSDGSYGYTF. The rearrangement uses TRBV5-1 and TRBJ1-2, with 7 positions matching TRBD1. CDR1 SGHRS and CDR2 YFSETQ come from the germline V gene. Trimming cost V 4 bases and J 4 bases; bases outside gene matches: 10. This CDR3 is 15 amino acids long.

This chain joins TRBV6-6 and TRBJ1-1; TRBD1 agrees at 11 bases. The J segment lost 4 bases and the V segment lost 4 bases, leaving 5 bases of the junction unmatched. The CDR3 covers 15 residues. The germline V gene encodes CDR1 MNHNY and CDR2 SVGAGI (reference sequence). The CDR3 loop is CASSWTGGGGTEAFF. DNA of the CDR3: TGTGCCAGCAGTTGGACAGGGGGCGGGGGCACTGAAGCTTTCTTT.

The chain links TRBV6-1 to TRBJ2-7; weak D call: TRBD1 (5 bases). Germline V gene data show CDR1 as MNHNS and CDR2 as SASEGT. The CDR3 length is 13 residues. The ends were cut back, 6 bases at V and 2 bases at J, with 11 bases in the middle. CDR3 bases: TGTGCCAGCAGCCTCGGACACCCCTACGAGCAGTACTTC. It translates to CASSLGHPYEQYF.

This clone was detected only once. The chain is built from TRBV29-1 and TRBJ2-1; tentatively, D is TRBD2 (6 bases). Germline V CDR1 and CDR2: SQVTM, ANQGSEA. There are 15 residues in the CDR3. V lost 1 base, J lost 4 bases, and 14 bases lay in between. The CDR3 coding sequence is TGCAGCGTTGAAGGGGGGGTCCTAGAATACAATGAGCAGTTCTTC. Translated, it gives CSVEGGVLEYNEQFF.

This chain joins TRBV29-1 and TRBJ2-3; the match to TRBD1 covers 9 bases. Looked up from germline, CDR1 is SQVTM and CDR2 is ANQGSEA. With 7 bases clipped from V and 13 bases from J, the junction kept 9 bases outside the gene matches. The CDR3 loop spans 11 amino acids. The CDR3, as DNA: TGCAGCGCCGAGGGACAGGGACAGGAGTATTTT. It encodes CSAEGQGQEYF.

The chain joins TRBV9 to TRBJ1-3, with 7 nucleotides matching TRBD1. The CDR3 has 14 residues. J was trimmed by 4 bases and V by 3 bases; bases with no gene match: 4. Germline V gene sequence: CDR1 SGDLS, CDR2 YYNGEE. The CDR3 sequence is CASSEQGLGNTIYF. The CDR3 DNA reads TGTGCCAGCAGCGAACAGGGGCTCGGAAACACCATATATTTT.

This chain uses TRBV7-9 with TRBJ2-1; unclear D gene. Per germline, CDR1 SEHNR and CDR2 FQNEAQ (reference sequence). The CDR3 is 10 amino acids. Trimming pared 1 base from V and 8 bases from J, leaving 0 bases between. Here the CDR3 reads CASSLDEQFF. CDR3 DNA sequence: TGTGCCAGCAGCTTAGATGAGCAGTTCTTC. The full variable domain, with the rest looked up from reference TRBV7-9 and TRBJ2-1, is DTGVSQNPRHKITKRGQNVTFRCDPISEHNRLYWYRQTLGQGPEFLTYFQNEAQLEKSRLLSDRFSAERPKGSFSTLEIQRTEQGDSAMYLCASSLDEQFFGPGTRLTVL.

The chain recombines TRBV29-1 with TRBJ2-1, with D tentatively TRBD1 (5 bases). From germline, CDR1 is SQVTM and CDR2 ANQGSEA. Trimming took off 7 bases at V and 11 bases at J, with 15 bases between the two ends. This CDR3 is 11 amino acids long. CDR3 bases: TGCAGCGCGCGGTCCAGGACACAGCAGTTCTTC. It codes for CSARSRTQQFF.